These 11 T cell receptor beta chains share one sample of origin, sequenced in a study of Ad26.COV2.S vaccination and SARS-CoV-2 variants. Regarding treatment: some 20 received Ad26.COV2.S at low or high dose, single or two shots; several received placebo; per-sample allocation not given. Sampling was performed 63 days after the first vaccine or placebo injection. Clones were read by immunoSEQ multiplex PCR, and TCRdb kept only the in-frame ones, dropping some. The sample has approximately 410,000 clones; around 92% are singletons. The sample consisted of peripheral blood, taken in a trial of Ad26.COV2.S vaccine versus placebo. The source is a person between 18 and 65 years old who received the Ad26.COV2.S COVID-19 vaccine or a placebo.

CDR3 nucleotide sequence: TGTGCCAGCAGTATGGACCCAGGGTTGGACTACGAGCAGTACTTC. It encodes CASSMDPGLDYEQYF. The gene calls are TRBV6-2 or TRBV6-3 and TRBJ2-7; tentative D call: TRBD1 (5 bases). V was shortened by 5 bases and J by 3 bases, with 17 bases between the two germline ends. The V gene's germline CDR1 is MNHEY and CDR2 SVGEGT. The CDR3 sequence is 15 residues long.

The J gene is TRBJ1-1, the V gene TRBV29-1; tentative D call: TRBD1 (6 bases). The CDR3 covers 12 residues. V lost 2 bases and J lost 7, with 11 bases in between. The germline CDR1 and CDR2 sequences are SQVTM and ANQGSEA. The CDR3 is CSVEWGGHEAFF. The CDR3 DNA reads TGCAGCGTTGAATGGGGGGGCCATGAAGCTTTCTTT.

CDR3 loop: CASSSFPGGSPLHF. CDR3 nucleotides: TGTGCCAGTAGTTCATTTCCCGGTGGGTCACCCCTCCACTTT. The V call is TRBV19, the J call TRBJ1-6; D is unresolved. V lost 5 bases to trimming and J lost 10 bases, with 15 bases between them. This CDR3 is built from 14 residues. The V gene's germline CDR1 is LNHDA and CDR2 SQIVND (reference sequence).

This clone is a singleton in its sample. This chain joins TRBV28 and TRBJ1-4; D is uncertain. Germline V gene data show CDR1 as MDHEN and CDR2 as SYDVKM. The CDR3 consists of 13 residues. Trimming removed 2 bases from V and 7 bases from J, with 8 bases in between. This chain's CDR3 is CASSLGLTEKLFF. The CDR3 nucleotides read TGTGCCAGCAGTTTAGGCTTAACTGAAAAACTGTTTTTT.

The rearrangement links TRBV7-9 to TRBJ2-5; TRBD2 matches at 11 bases. V dropped 1 base and J dropped 3; count of bases not matched to a gene: 7. This CDR3 has 17 residues. Germline CDR1 is SEHNR and CDR2 is FQNEAQ (reference sequence). CDR3 in amino acids: CASSLGLVAGGKETQYF. CDR3 coding DNA: TGTGCCAGCAGCTTAGGACTGGTAGCGGGGGGGAAAGAGACCCAGTACTTC.

J is TRBJ1-6 and V is TRBV5-3; D ambiguous. TRBV5-3 counts as an open reading frame of uncertain function. Trimming took 1 base from V and 10 from J, leaving 6 bases between them. The CDR3 is 12 amino acids. The CDR3 nucleotides read TGTGCCAGAAGCTTGCGGTGGTCACCCCTCCACTTT. Translated, it gives CARSLRWSPLHF.

The CDR3 DNA sequence: TGTGCCAGCAGACAGGGCAAACAAGAGACCCAGTACTTC. Translating it yields CASRQGKQETQYF. The V call is TRBV11-2, the J call TRBJ2-5; the D gene is possibly TRBD1 (6 bases). V gave up 6 bases and J gave up 2 bases, with 10 bases separating them. The CDR3 has 13 amino acids. Germline V lookup: CDR1 SGHAT, CDR2 FQNNGV.

This clone appeared once. The gene calls are TRBV28 and TRBJ1-5, with D possibly TRBD1 on 5 matching bases. Germline values: CDR1 MDHEN, CDR2 SYDVKM. V was pared by 2 bases and J by 7 bases, with 12 bases between. This CDR3 has 14 residues. CDR3 amino acids: CASSLTGLRQPQHF. CDR3 sequence (DNA): TGTGCCAGCAGTTTAACGGGGCTCAGGCAGCCCCAGCATTTT. The full variable domain, rest sourced from reference TRBV28 and TRBJ1-5, is DVKVTQSSRYLVKRTGEKVFLECVQDMDHENMFWYRQDPGLGLRLIYFSYDVKMKEKGDIPEGYSVSREKKERFSLILESASTNQTSMYLCASSLTGLRQPQHFGDGTRLSIL.

The chain uses TRBV18 and TRBJ1-2, with TRBD1 matching 8 bases. The CDR3 sequence is 15 residues long. Germline V gene sequence: CDR1 KGHSH, CDR2 LQKENI. After removal of 6 bases from V and 2 bases from J, the junction contained 8 bases not matched to a gene. The CDR3 DNA reads as TGTGCCAGCTCCCCGGACAGGGTAACCAACTATGGCTACACCTTC. Amino acids: CASSPDRVTNYGYTF.

This sequence joins TRBV19 and TRBJ2-1; TRBD1 aligns across 9 bases. CDR3 length: 15 amino acids. V was clipped by 4 bases and J by 4 bases; unmatched bases: 5. The germline gives CDR1 LNHDA, CDR2 SQIVND (reference sequence). This chain's CDR3 is CASSTGTGMYNEQFF. CDR3 in DNA: TGTGCCAGTAGTACCGGGACAGGGATGTACAATGAGCAGTTCTTC.

The chain employs TRBV27 and TRBJ2-6; D is ambiguous. Per the germline V gene, CDR1 is MNHEY and CDR2 is SMNVEV (reference sequence). V lost 1 base to trimming and J lost 4 bases, with 17 bases between them. This CDR3 comprises 18 residues. CDR3 protein: CASSLFPFRGAGANVLTF. CDR3 DNA: TGTGCCAGCAGTTTATTCCCTTTTCGAGGAGCCGGGGCCAACGTCCTGACTTTC.